One and the same sample provided the 31 T cell receptor beta chains below, sequenced in a study of blood T cells in healthy people across ages. Together with a sample-barcoded 5' primer, a J-beta primer mix was included in a second PCR lasting roughly 6 to 12 cycles. Each CDR3 protein is one row after TCRdb ran MiXCR on the 5' RACE reads. In the table there are approximately 1.5 million distinct CDR3 sequences, under 55% of which are singletons. Material for sequencing was blood. These TCRs come from a woman younger than 35 in good health.

The sample holds a few counts of this clonotype. This rearrangement joins TRBV5-1 to TRBJ2-7; tentatively, D is TRBD2 (6 bases). Trimming removed 4 bases at V and 3 bases at J, with 8 bases between. Germline assignment: CDR1 SGHRS and CDR2 YFSETQ. This CDR3 has 12 amino acids. The CDR3: CASSAGFYEQYF. The CDR3 DNA is TGCGCCAGCAGCGCGGGATTCTACGAGCAGTACTTC.

The genes are TRBV7-2 and TRBJ2-5, with 14 nucleotides matching TRBD2. Germline trimming cut 5 bases from V and 11 bases from J; bases unmatched to any gene: 22. The CDR3 totals 19 residues. CDR1 and CDR2 (germline): SGHTA, FQGNSA. CDR3 amino acids: CASSPWGLAGEGRDNEQYF. In DNA, the CDR3 is TGTGCCAGCAGCCCCTGGGGACTAGCGGGAGAGGGCCGGGACAATGAGCAGTACTTC.

This chain links TRBV12-3 or TRBV12-4 with TRBJ2-4; D remains ambiguous. The length of the CDR3 is 14 residues. V was pared by 7 bases and J by 0 bases, with 10 bases between. The CDR3: CASTHWGAKNIQYF. CDR3 sequence (DNA): TGTGCCAGCACCCATTGGGGAGCCAAAAACATTCAGTACTTC.

This clonotype was counted between two and nine times. The chain has TRBV4-1 and TRBJ1-2; 7 nucleotides line up with TRBD1. The trim removed 1 base at V and 7 bases at J, leaving 6 bases unmatched. There are 14 residues in the CDR3. In germline, CDR1 is MGHRA, CDR2 YSYEKL. CDR3: CASSQVGTVLGYTF. In DNA, the CDR3 is TGCGCCAGCAGCCAAGTGGGGACAGTCCTTGGCTACACCTTC.

V is TRBV27 and J is TRBJ1-2; no definite D call. The V end was cut by 3 bases, the J end by 1 base, with 9 bases between. The V gene's germline CDR1 is MNHEY and CDR2 SMNVEV (reference sequence). CDR3 length: 14 amino acids. The CDR3 loop is CASSLGYGNYGYTF. The CDR3 DNA is TGTGCCAGCAGTTTGGGTTACGGTAACTATGGCTACACCTTC.

V gene TRBV6-1 combines with J gene TRBJ2-3; tentatively, D is TRBD2 (5 bases). Germline CDR1 MNHNS, CDR2 SASEGT. CDR3 length equals 14 residues. Between the trimmed V and J ends, which lost 6 bases and 2 bases, there was a span of 12 bases. The CDR3 DNA is TGTGCCAGCAGGAGAGCGGATTTCACAGATACGCAGTATTTT. Translation gives CASRRADFTDTQYF.

On this clonotype: Its ends do not fully match the called genes, so a read error is possible. The rearrangement uses TRBV4-1 and TRBJ2-3; tentative D call: TRBD1 (5 bases). The CDR3 is 14 residues long. Germline loops: CDR1 MGHRA, CDR2 YSYEKL. In DNA form, the CDR3 reads TGCGCCAGCTGCCAAGAGACAGGCACAGATACGCAGTATTTT. Protein product: CASCQETGTDTQYF.

The J gene is TRBJ2-7, the V gene TRBV7-2; a weak D match, TRBD2 (5 bases). The germline V gene has CDR1 SGHTA and CDR2 FQGNSA. CDR3 length: 15 amino acids. V lost 4 bases and J lost 2, with 15 bases in between. The CDR3 DNA follows: TGTGCCAGCAGCTACTTTGGGAGCTTAGCCTACGAGCAGTACTTC. Translated: CASSYFGSLAYEQYF.

This chain links TRBV28 with TRBJ1-2; the D gene is possibly TRBD1 (6 bases). CDR3 length equals 15 residues. V was shortened by 2 bases and J by 3 bases, with 13 bases between the two germline ends. In germline, CDR1 is MDHEN, CDR2 SYDVKM. The CDR3 bases are TGTGCCAGCAGTTTAGACAGGACCAGCTACTATGGCTACACCTTC. Its protein is CASSLDRTSYYGYTF.

The table lists this clonotype with a few counts. V usage is TRBV21-1 and J usage is TRBJ2-7. TRBV21-1 is an annotated pseudogene. The CDR3 extends over 14 amino acids. In DNA, the CDR3 is TGTGCCAGCAGCACAGGAAAAGGCGTCTACGAGCAGTACTTC. It codes for CASSTGKGVYEQYF.

V gene TRBV7-2 combines with J gene TRBJ1-6; TRBD1 agrees at 8 bases. There are 15 residues in the CDR3. The V gene's germline CDR1 is SGHTA and CDR2 FQGNSA. Trimming took 4 bases from V and 9 from J; bases not matched to a gene: 8. CDR3 sequence reads: CASSWSGQGGSPLHF. In DNA form, the CDR3 reads TGTGCCAGCAGCTGGAGTGGACAGGGAGGTTCACCCCTCCACTTT.

This clonotype turned up a few times. The CDR3 reads CASSEREWYNEQFF. The CDR3 nucleotides are TGTGCCAGCAGCGAGCGGGAGTGGTACAATGAGCAGTTCTTC. V and J are TRBV9 and TRBJ2-1; 8 nucleotides match TRBD2. The germline gives CDR1 SGDLS, CDR2 YYNGEE. J was trimmed by 4 bases and V by 3 bases; bases with no gene match: 3. The CDR3 runs 14 residues.

The V and J genes are TRBV6-1 and TRBJ2-2, with 12 bases fitting TRBD2. The CDR3 sequence is 17 residues long. In germline, CDR1 is MNHNS, CDR2 SASEGT. Unmatched junction bases numbered 7, after V lost 6 bases and J lost 2 bases. CDR3 nucleotide sequence: TGTGCCAGCAGCTCCCGGACTAGCGGGATTAACACCGGGGAGCTGTTTTTT. Protein product: CASSSRTSGINTGELFF.

The V call is TRBV5-1, the J call TRBJ1-6, with TRBD1 matching over 8 bases. Germline CDR1 SGHRS, CDR2 YFSETQ. J gave up 8 bases and V 6 bases, and 13 bases lay outside the gene matches. This CDR3 region has 16 residues. The CDR3 DNA follows: TGCGCCAGCACTTTGTCGGGGCAGGGGGCCGATTCACCCCTCCACTTT. Its protein is CASTLSGQGADSPLHF.

This clonotype was seen repeatedly, ten times or more. The chain carries TRBV21-1 and TRBJ2-7. TRBV21-1 is recorded as a pseudogene. This CDR3 is 15 amino acids long. The chain's CDR3 is CASSKDGSTSYEQYF. CDR3 bases: TGTGCCAGCAGCAAAGATGGTAGCACTTCCTACGAGCAGTACTTC.

This rearrangement joins TRBV20-1 to TRBJ1-5; possibly TRBD1 for D (6 bases). The CDR3 loop spans 14 amino acids. Trimming cost V 7 bases and J 4 bases, with 17 bases left between them. The germline CDR1 and CDR2 sequences are DFQATT and SNEGSKA (reference sequence). The CDR3: CSDQQVGGNQPQHF. CDR3 sequence (DNA): TGCAGTGATCAACAGGTAGGGGGAAATCAGCCCCAGCATTTT.

The rearrangement links TRBV7-9 to TRBJ2-1; TRBD2 might be the D (5 bases). The CDR3 contains 18 residues. Trimming removed 2 bases from V and 0 bases from J, with 17 bases in between. The germline V gene has CDR1 SEHNR and CDR2 FQNEAQ (reference sequence). The CDR3 nucleotides read TGTGCCAGCAGCTTACCCCCGGGGTGGGTGAGCTCCTACAATGAGCAGTTCTTC. Protein sequence: CASSLPPGWVSSYNEQFF. Based on the CDR3 plus reference TRBV7-9 and TRBJ2-1, the full variable domain is DTGVSQNPRHKITKRGQNVTFRCDPISEHNRLYWYRQTLGQGPEFLTYFQNEAQLEKSRLLSDRFSAERPKGSFSTLEIQRTEQGDSAMYLCASSLPPGWVSSYNEQFFGPGTRLTVL.

The chain employs TRBV20-1 and TRBJ1-2; 8 positions match TRBD1. J gave up 8 bases and V 6 bases, and 11 bases lay outside the gene matches. Germline V gene sequence: CDR1 DFQATT, CDR2 SNEGSKA (reference sequence). The CDR3 spans 13 residues. The CDR3 nucleotides read TGCAGTGCACGTCCAGGGGGCTCATGGGGCTACACCTTC. Amino acids: CSARPGGSWGYTF.

The J gene is TRBJ2-3, the V gene TRBV4-1; the match to TRBD2 covers 8 bases. V dropped 4 bases and J dropped 4; count of bases not matched to a gene: 7. The CDR3 length is 15 residues. CDR1 and CDR2 (germline): MGHRA, YSYEKL. CDR3: CASSLREGGPDTQYF. The CDR3, as DNA: TGCGCCAGCAGCCTCCGGGAGGGGGGACCAGATACGCAGTATTTT.

The gene calls are TRBV20-1 and TRBJ2-7; 9 nucleotides agree with TRBD1. The V and J ends lost 2 bases and 6 bases, in that order; junction bases with no gene match: 8. The length of the CDR3 is 14 residues. Germline CDR1 reads DFQATT; CDR2 reads SNEGSKA (reference sequence). CDR3 residues: CSARSDRGGLEQYF. The CDR3 DNA reads as TGCAGTGCTAGATCGGACAGGGGCGGTCTCGAGCAGTACTTC.

The sample holds a few counts of this clonotype. The chain has TRBV29-1 and TRBJ1-2; 7 bases are shared with TRBD1. V was pared by 4 bases and J by 1 base, with 12 bases of the junction left unmatched. Germline CDR1 is SQVTM and CDR2 is ANQGSEA. The CDR3 totals 16 residues. The DNA for the CDR3 is TGCAGCGTTGGGGGGACAGCCAAGAACTTTAACTATGGCTACACCTTC. It is translated as CSVGGTAKNFNYGYTF.

The chain couples TRBV24-1 to TRBJ2-1; no reliable D call. The better agreement between TRBJ2-7 and the DNA end casts doubt on the J call. CDR1 is KGHDR and CDR2 is SFDVKD in the germline V gene. The CDR3 length is 15 residues. CDR3 loop: CATSARDSSYNEQYF. The DNA for the CDR3 is TGTGCCACCAGTGCCCGAGATAGCTCCTACAATGAGCAGTACTTC.

The chain combines TRBV7-9 with TRBJ2-1; 7 nucleotides line up with TRBD1. Germline V gene sequence: CDR1 SEHNR, CDR2 FQNEAQ (reference sequence). The CDR3 is 14 residues long. V shed 6 bases, J shed 6 bases, and the junction held 8 bases outside the gene matches. The CDR3 DNA follows: TGTGCCAGCAGTTCTATGACAGGGTCCAATGAGCAGTTCTTC. Residues: CASSSMTGSNEQFF.

The chain uses TRBV20-1 and TRBJ2-5; 7 bases line up with TRBD1. The germline V gene encodes CDR1 DFQATT and CDR2 SNEGSKA (reference sequence). The CDR3 sequence is 13 residues long. Losses at the gene ends were 5 bases for V and 6 bases for J; bases not matched to a gene: 9. Here the CDR3 reads CSALAGTEKTQYF. Here the CDR3 DNA reads TGCAGTGCTCTGGCCGGGACAGAAAAGACCCAGTACTTC.

There are a few counts of this clonotype. The V and J genes are TRBV27 and TRBJ2-7, with D possibly TRBD1 on 9 matching bases. CDR1 and CDR2 (germline): MNHEY, SMNVEV (reference sequence). This CDR3 has 14 amino acids. The ends were cut back, 6 bases at V and 3 bases at J, with 15 bases in the middle. The CDR3 region has the DNA TGTGCCAGCAGCGACAGGGGGACTAGCTACGAGCAGTACTTC. It yields the protein CASSDRGTSYEQYF.

A few counts support this clonotype. The genes are TRBV21-1 and TRBJ2-3; the table gives TRBD2 as D, unverified against the DNA. TRBV21-1 is shown as a pseudogene. CDR3 length: 17 amino acids. CDR3 DNA sequence: TGTGCCAGCAGCACGGGACTGGATCAAACTAGCACAGATACGCAGTATTTT. Its protein product is CASSTGLDQTSTDTQYF.

The chain uses TRBV25-1 and TRBJ2-1; D remains ambiguous. Germline loops: CDR1 MGHDK, CDR2 SYGVNS. Trimming removed 7 bases at V and 10 bases at J, with 11 bases between. CDR3 size: 11 residues. The CDR3 DNA reads TGTGCCAGCACCCATACCGCAGAGCAGTTCTTC. The encoded protein is CASTHTAEQFF.

This rearrangement joins TRBV7-9 to TRBJ2-1; D is uncertain. Trimming cost V 5 bases and J 10 bases, with 27 bases left between them. The CDR3 covers 17 residues. Germline V gene sequence: CDR1 SEHNR, CDR2 FQNEAQ (reference sequence). CDR3 DNA: TGTGCCAGCAGCCCGGGCCGCTTCTCGACCGCAACCTACGAGCAGTTCTTC. Translated: CASSPGRFSTATYEQFF.

V and J are TRBV28 and TRBJ2-1, with a weak D call TRBD1 (6 bases). The germline V and J ends were trimmed by 3 bases and 6 bases, with 15 bases remaining between them. This CDR3 has 15 amino acids. Germline CDR1 is MDHEN and CDR2 is SYDVKM. CDR3 loop: CASSLGASWFNEQFF. The CDR3 nucleotides are TGTGCCAGCAGTTTGGGGGCTAGCTGGTTCAATGAGCAGTTCTTC.

V usage is TRBV29-1 and J usage is TRBJ2-2; D is unresolved. The CDR3 spans 12 residues. CDR1 is SQVTM, CDR2 ANQGSEA, per germline. V lost 7 bases to trimming and J lost 1 base, with 7 bases between them. Here the CDR3 reads CSAVLNTGELFF. The CDR3 coding sequence is TGCAGCGCGGTATTGAACACCGGGGAGCTGTTTTTT.

The chain employs TRBV27 and TRBJ2-5, with 11 bases identical to TRBD2. The CDR3 consists of 15 residues. Germline CDR1 reads MNHEY; CDR2 reads SMNVEV (reference sequence). With 6 bases clipped from V and 0 bases from J, the junction kept 3 bases outside the gene matches. CDR3 DNA sequence: TGTGCCAGCAGCTCGGGACTAGCGGACCAAGAGACCCAGTACTTC. Amino acids: CASSSGLADQETQYF.